This passage covers 17 T cell receptor beta chains from one sample sequenced in a study of blood T cell repertoires in COVID-19. Assay used: immunoSEQ multiplex PCR; TCRdb lists only in-frame clones, some missing. The sample records around 200,000 clones, approximately 83% being singletons. The sample consisted of peripheral blood. These receptors all come from a woman in her forties with COVID-19, enrolled during active disease.

V and J are TRBV24-1 and TRBJ2-7; 7 bases match TRBD1. This CDR3 is 14 amino acids long. Germline CDR1 reads KGHDR; CDR2 reads SFDVKD. V lost 8 bases to trimming and J lost 3 bases; unmatched junction nucleotides: 9. CDR3 nucleotide sequence: TGTGCCACCATCCCAGGGGGTTCTTTCTACGAGCAGTACTTC. Translating gives CATIPGGSFYEQYF.

The chain employs TRBV4-1 and TRBJ1-6; D is ambiguous. The CDR3 loop spans 13 amino acids. CDR1 is MGHRA and CDR2 is YSYEKL in the germline V gene. V was cut by 0 bases and J by 10 bases, with 7 bases left in between. CDR3 in amino acids: CASSQDHSSPLHF. CDR3 DNA sequence: TGCGCCAGCAGCCAAGATCATAGCTCACCCCTCCACTTT.

The chain employs TRBV25-1 and TRBJ1-1; D is unresolved. Trimming took off 4 bases at V and 0 bases at J, with 6 bases between the two ends. CDR1 and CDR2 from the germline V gene are MGHDK and SYGVNS. CDR3 length equals 13 residues. DNA of the CDR3: TGTGCCAGCAGTGCCCTCTTGAACACTGAAGCTTTCTTT. This gives the protein CASSALLNTEAFF. The entire variable domain, with the rest obtained from reference TRBV25-1 and TRBJ1-1, is as follows: EADIYQTPRYLVIGTGKKITLECSQTMGHDKMYWYQQDPGMELHLIHYSYGVNSTEKGDLSSESTVSRIRTEHFPLTLESARPSHTSQYLCASSALLNTEAFFGQGTRLTVV.

This chain uses TRBV19 with TRBJ1-1; TRBD1 agrees at 11 bases. Losses at the gene ends were 7 bases for V and 5 bases for J; bases not matched to a gene: 9. Per the germline V gene, CDR1 is LNHDA and CDR2 is SQIVND (reference sequence). The CDR3 totals 15 residues. The CDR3 loop reads CASTAGTGGGTEAFF. CDR3 in DNA: TGTGCCAGTACGGCCGGGACAGGGGGTGGTACTGAAGCTTTCTTT.

The table lists this clone with a count of one. The chain uses TRBV12-5 and TRBJ2-2, with a possible D match to TRBD2 (6 bases). Germline V lookup: CDR1 LGHNT, CDR2 FRNRAP. This CDR3 has 16 residues. V lost 2 bases and J 3 bases, leaving 13 bases between the germline ends. This chain's CDR3 is CASGLYAGTYTGELFF. CDR3 sequence (DNA): TGTGCTAGTGGTTTGTACGCGGGGACCTACACCGGGGAGCTGTTTTTT.

V gene TRBV5-5 combines with J gene TRBJ1-5; TRBD1 aligns across 8 bases. The germline V gene has CDR1 SGHKS and CDR2 YYEKEE (reference sequence). Germline trimming cut 0 bases from V and 0 bases from J; bases unmatched to any gene: 11. The length of the CDR3 is 19 residues. The CDR3 spells CASSLERGRGRDSNQPQHF. DNA for the CDR3: TGTGCCAGCAGCTTGGAGCGGGGCAGGGGGCGCGATAGCAATCAGCCCCAGCATTTT.

The chain recombines TRBV6-5 with TRBJ1-2; 8 bases are shared with TRBD1. CDR1 is MNHEY, CDR2 SVGAGI, per germline. Unmatched junction bases numbered 5, after V lost 8 bases and J lost 6 bases. The CDR3 totals 12 residues. The CDR3 DNA reads TGTGCCAGCCACAGGGGGGGGAATGGCTACACCTTC. This gives the protein CASHRGGNGYTF.

This chain uses TRBV27 with TRBJ2-1; TRBD2 aligns across 7 bases. With V trimmed by 5 bases and J by 6 bases, 4 bases remained unmatched. The germline V gene has CDR1 MNHEY and CDR2 SMNVEV (reference sequence). This CDR3 contains 13 residues. The CDR3 coding sequence is TGTGCCAGCAGTACTAGCGAAATCAATGAGCAGTTCTTC. Translation gives CASSTSEINEQFF.

This chain connects TRBV4-2 to TRBJ1-2; no clear D gene. This CDR3 is built from 17 residues. Germline CDR1 LGHNA, CDR2 YNFKEQ. V dropped 0 bases and J dropped 4 bases, with 18 bases sitting between them. The CDR3 coding sequence is TGTGCCAGCAGCCAAGATAGTGGGTTTCACCGGGGCTATGGCTACACCTTC. It specifies CASSQDSGFHRGYGYTF.

J is TRBJ1-5 and V is TRBV5-1; 9 positions match TRBD1. This CDR3 contains 19 residues. Germline lookup yields CDR1 SGHRS and CDR2 YFSETQ. V trimming: 2 bases; J trimming: 2 bases; junction bases outside the gene matches: 14. DNA of the CDR3: TGCGCCAGCAGCTTACGCCGGGGACAGGGTTACGGACGCAATCAGCCCCAGCATTTT. Its translation is CASSLRRGQGYGRNQPQHF.

The chain uses TRBV18 and TRBJ2-3; 11 bases fit TRBD2. The germline gives CDR1 KGHSH, CDR2 LQKENI. The V segment lost 1 base and the J segment 4 bases; nucleotides outside the gene matches: 1. This CDR3 region has 15 residues. The CDR3 here is CASSPLAGGADTQYF. The CDR3 DNA reads TGTGCCAGCTCACCACTAGCGGGAGGGGCAGATACGCAGTATTTT.

The chain uses TRBV5-1 and TRBJ2-5, with 7 bases fitting TRBD1. Germline V CDR1 and CDR2: SGHRS, YFSETQ. This CDR3 has 14 residues. The ends lost 5 bases at V and 5 bases at J; junction bases unmatched: 9. CDR3 protein: CASRKQGSQETQYF. DNA of the CDR3: TGCGCCAGCAGGAAACAGGGGAGTCAGGAGACCCAGTACTTC.

The V gene is TRBV7-2, the J gene TRBJ1-6; D is ambiguous. The germline CDR1 and CDR2 sequences are SGHTA and FQGNSA. Trimming left V 8 bases short and J 9 bases short, with 17 bases between. There are 14 residues in the CDR3. As DNA, the CDR3 is TGTGCCAGCCTCCTCGCAGTCAGATCTTCACCCCTCCACTTT. The encoded protein is CASLLAVRSSPLHF.

In this sample, this clone turned up once. The chain has TRBV7-3 and TRBJ1-1; D might be TRBD1 (5 bases). This CDR3 has 14 residues. Per the germline V gene, CDR1 is SGHTA and CDR2 is FQGTGA. Trimming removed 5 bases at V and 6 bases at J, with 16 bases between. CDR3 in amino acids: CASSLGEAGPEAFF. CDR3 DNA: TGTGCCAGCAGCCTAGGGGAGGCGGGCCCTGAAGCTTTCTTT.

The J gene is TRBJ2-2, the V gene TRBV21-1; TRBD2 reflects the table's D call only, with no check against the DNA. TRBV21-1 is given as a pseudogene. This CDR3 is built from 15 residues. CDR3 sequence reads: CASSHREGRTGELFF. CDR3 in DNA: TGTGCCAGCAGCCACAGGGAGGGGCGCACCGGGGAGCTGTTTTTT.

The gene calls are TRBV24-1 and TRBJ2-5; TRBD1 might be the D (5 bases). Trimming shortened V by 4 bases and J by 3 bases, and 11 bases separated the two germline ends. Germline lookup yields CDR1 KGHDR and CDR2 SFDVKD. CDR3 length: 14 amino acids. The CDR3 DNA sequence: TGTGCCACCAGTGACTCATGGGGCGAAGAGACCCAGTACTTC. It is translated as CATSDSWGEETQYF.

The chain links TRBV19 to TRBJ2-5; D is perhaps TRBD1 (5 bases). The V gene's germline CDR1 is LNHDA and CDR2 SQIVND (reference sequence). Trimming left V 5 bases short and J 5 bases short, with 12 bases between. This CDR3 is 13 amino acids long. CDR3 loop: CASSQGQWETQYF. In DNA, the CDR3 is TGTGCCAGTAGTCAGGGCCAATGGGAGACCCAGTACTTC.